These 12 T cell receptor beta chains came from one sample sequenced in a study of cytomegalovirus exposure and HLA in healthy donors. PCR employed 60 Vbeta and 13 Jbeta primers. Clones were read by immunoSEQ multiplex PCR, and TCRdb kept only the in-frame ones, dropping some. The table has about 150,000 clones, less than 90% seen once; the top ten hold roughly 6.3%. Sequencing input: PBMCs. The origin of the receptors is a male donor in good health and CMV-seropositive.

The V and J genes are TRBV6-4 and TRBJ1-1, with TRBD1 matching over 7 bases. Unmatched junction bases numbered 1, after V lost 6 bases and J lost 6 bases. Per the germline V gene, CDR1 is MRHNA and CDR2 is SNTAGT. This CDR3 has 11 residues. CDR3 sequence reads: CASRTGSEAFF. The CDR3 DNA follows: TGTGCCAGCAGGACAGGGTCTGAAGCTTTCTTT.

The rearrangement joins TRBV18 to TRBJ2-5; 9 bases fit TRBD2. The length of the CDR3 is 17 residues. Germline values: CDR1 KGHSH, CDR2 LQKENI. Trimming cost V 2 bases and J 5 bases; bases outside gene matches: 12. As DNA, the CDR3 is TGTGCCAGCTCACCATTATCCAGCGGGAGGCCGGGGGAGACCCAGTACTTC. Amino acids: CASSPLSSGRPGETQYF.

The rearrangement joins TRBV25-1 to TRBJ1-6; a weak D match, TRBD1 (5 bases). Germline V gives CDR1 MGHDK, CDR2 SYGVNS. The CDR3 extends over 12 amino acids. V gave up 4 bases and J gave up 9 bases, with 7 bases separating them. The CDR3 sequence is CASSGQLSPLHF. In DNA, the CDR3 is TGTGCCAGCAGTGGACAGCTTTCACCCCTCCACTTT.

V is TRBV11-3 and J is TRBJ2-7; possibly TRBD2 for D (5 bases). Trimming took 5 bases from V and 4 from J, leaving 9 bases between them. This CDR3 spans 12 amino acids. Germline CDR1 reads SGHNT; CDR2 reads YENEEA. The CDR3 loop is CASSLGVYEQYF. The CDR3 coding sequence is TGTGCCAGCAGCCTCGGGGTGTACGAGCAGTACTTC.

The chain couples TRBV25-1 to TRBJ2-2; D might be TRBD1 (6 bases). The V end lost 2 bases, the J end lost 0 bases, and 13 bases lay between the germline ends. Germline CDR1 MGHDK, CDR2 SYGVNS. CDR3 length equals 17 residues. The CDR3 spells CASSEHEDRSNTGELFF. The CDR3 nucleotides read TGTGCCAGCAGTGAACACGAGGACAGATCGAACACCGGGGAGCTGTTTTTT.

The rearrangement joins TRBV18 to TRBJ2-1, with 10 bases matching TRBD1. CDR3 size: 15 residues. CDR1 is KGHSH, CDR2 LQKENI, per germline. The trim removed 7 bases at V and 7 bases at J, leaving 10 bases unmatched. CDR3 sequence: CASFPGTGAQNEQFF. CDR3 nucleotides: TGTGCCAGCTTCCCCGGGACAGGGGCACAAAATGAGCAGTTCTTC.

V and J are TRBV7-3 and TRBJ2-5; 10 bases are shared with TRBD2. The J call may be faulty, since TRBJ2-7 better matches the DNA end. Germline V lookup: CDR1 SGHTA, CDR2 FQGTGA. The CDR3 extends over 14 amino acids. This CDR3 reads CASSPTSGNHEQYF. The CDR3 DNA is TGTGCCAGCAGCCCCACTAGCGGGAACCACGAGCAGTACTTC.

V usage is TRBV27 and J usage is TRBJ2-2; D ambiguous. The CDR3 has 13 residues. Per germline, CDR1 MNHEY and CDR2 SMNVEV (reference sequence). Trimming removed 3 bases at V and 4 bases at J, with 6 bases between. Here the CDR3 reads CASSFSGTGELFF. The CDR3 DNA is TGTGCCAGCAGTTTTTCAGGCACCGGGGAGCTGTTTTTT.

The rearrangement joins TRBV4-1 to TRBJ1-4; 8 positions match TRBD1. Germline assignment: CDR1 MGHRA and CDR2 YSYEKL. The CDR3 runs 15 residues. Germline trimming cut 4 bases from V and 7 bases from J; bases unmatched to any gene: 8. CDR3 region: CASSPPQGASEKLFF. The CDR3 DNA follows: TGCGCCAGCAGCCCGCCTCAGGGGGCGAGTGAAAAACTGTTTTTT.

The rearrangement uses TRBV6-1 and TRBJ1-6; perhaps TRBD1 as D (5 bases). The germline V and J ends were trimmed by 7 bases and 0 bases, with 10 bases remaining between them. Germline V gives CDR1 MNHNS, CDR2 SASEGT. This CDR3 contains 15 residues. CDR3 region: CASMGGSSYNSPLHF. For the CDR3, the DNA is TGTGCCAGCATGGGGGGAAGCTCCTATAATTCACCCCTCCACTTT.

This sequence joins TRBV6-5 and TRBJ2-5; 12 bases match TRBD2. The germline CDR1 and CDR2 sequences are MNHEY and SVGAGI. The CDR3 spans 14 residues. After removal of 4 bases from V and 4 bases from J, the junction contained 1 base not matched to a gene. In DNA, the CDR3 is TGTGCCAGCAGTTCGGGACTAGCGGGAGAGACCCAGTACTTC. Protein sequence: CASSSGLAGETQYF.

The CDR3 reads CASSSSGVDTGELFF. CDR3 nucleotides: TGTGCCAGCAGCTCAAGCGGGGTGGACACCGGGGAGCTGTTTTTT. The chain joins TRBV7-3 to TRBJ2-2; TRBD2 aligns across 7 bases. V lost 4 bases, J lost 3 bases, and 5 bases stayed unmatched. CDR1 SGHTA and CDR2 FQGTGA come from the germline V gene. The CDR3 loop spans 15 amino acids.